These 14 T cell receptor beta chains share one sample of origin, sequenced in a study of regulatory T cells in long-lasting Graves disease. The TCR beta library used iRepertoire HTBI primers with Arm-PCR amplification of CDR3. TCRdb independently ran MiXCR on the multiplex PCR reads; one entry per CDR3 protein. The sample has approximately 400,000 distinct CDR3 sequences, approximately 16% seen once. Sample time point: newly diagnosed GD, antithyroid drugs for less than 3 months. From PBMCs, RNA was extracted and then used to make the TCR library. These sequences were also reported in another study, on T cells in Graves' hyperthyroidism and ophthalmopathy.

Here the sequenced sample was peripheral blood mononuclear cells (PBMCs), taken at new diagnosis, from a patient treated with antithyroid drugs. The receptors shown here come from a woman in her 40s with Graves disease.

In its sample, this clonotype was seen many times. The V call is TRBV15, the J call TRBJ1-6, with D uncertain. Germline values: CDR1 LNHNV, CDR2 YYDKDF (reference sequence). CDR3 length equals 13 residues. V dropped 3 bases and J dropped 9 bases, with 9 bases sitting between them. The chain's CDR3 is CATSREQSSPLHF. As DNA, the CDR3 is TGTGCCACCAGCAGGGAACAGAGTTCACCCCTCCACTTT.

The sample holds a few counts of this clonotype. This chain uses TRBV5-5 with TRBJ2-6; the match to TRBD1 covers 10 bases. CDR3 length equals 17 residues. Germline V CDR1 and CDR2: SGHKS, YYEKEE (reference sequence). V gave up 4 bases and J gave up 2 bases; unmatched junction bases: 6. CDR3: CASSLGQGGTGANVLTF. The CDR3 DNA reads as TGTGCCAGCAGCCTAGGACAGGGGGGGACTGGGGCCAACGTCCTGACTTTC.

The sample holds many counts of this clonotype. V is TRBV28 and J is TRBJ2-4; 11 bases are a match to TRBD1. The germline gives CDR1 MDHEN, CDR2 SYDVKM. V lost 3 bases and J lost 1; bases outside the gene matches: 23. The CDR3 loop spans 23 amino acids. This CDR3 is CASSFPRGSAGQGASWAKNIQYF. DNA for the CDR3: TGTGCCAGCAGTTTCCCCCGGGGATCGGCCGGACAGGGGGCGTCATGGGCCAAAAACATTCAGTACTTC.

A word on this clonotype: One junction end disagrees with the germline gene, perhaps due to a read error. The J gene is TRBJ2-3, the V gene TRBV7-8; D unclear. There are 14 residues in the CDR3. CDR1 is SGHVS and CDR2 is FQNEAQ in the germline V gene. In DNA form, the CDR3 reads TGCGCCAGCAGCCAAATAGGAGGCACAGATACGCAGTATTTT. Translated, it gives CASSQIGGTDTQYF.

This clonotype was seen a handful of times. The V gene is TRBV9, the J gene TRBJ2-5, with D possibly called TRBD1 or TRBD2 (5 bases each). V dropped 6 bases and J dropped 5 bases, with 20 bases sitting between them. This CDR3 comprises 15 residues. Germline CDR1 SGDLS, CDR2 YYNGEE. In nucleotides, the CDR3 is TGTGCCAGCACGCTGACAGCCCTCTGGGGGGAGACCCAGTACTTC. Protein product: CASTLTALWGETQYF.

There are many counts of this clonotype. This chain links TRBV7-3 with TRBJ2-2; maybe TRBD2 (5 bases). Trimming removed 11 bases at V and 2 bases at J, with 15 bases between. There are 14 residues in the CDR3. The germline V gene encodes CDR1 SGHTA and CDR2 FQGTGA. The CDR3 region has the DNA TGTGCCTCTTTGGCAGCGGCCAACACCGGGGAGCTGTTTTTT. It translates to CASLAAANTGELFF.

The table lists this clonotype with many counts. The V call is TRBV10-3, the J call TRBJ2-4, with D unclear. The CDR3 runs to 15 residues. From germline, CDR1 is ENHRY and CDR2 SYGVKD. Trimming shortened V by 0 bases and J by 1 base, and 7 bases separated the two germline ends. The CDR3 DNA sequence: TGTGCCATCAGTGAGTCGTTGGTCGCCAAAAACATTCAGTACTTC. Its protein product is CAISESLVAKNIQYF.

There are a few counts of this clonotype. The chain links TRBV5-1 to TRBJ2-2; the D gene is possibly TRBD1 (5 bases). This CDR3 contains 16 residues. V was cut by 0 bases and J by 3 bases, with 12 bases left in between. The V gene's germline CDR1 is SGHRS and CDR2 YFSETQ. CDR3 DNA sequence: TGCGCCAGCAGCTTGGAGGTCAGGGCGGACACCGGGGAGCTGTTTTTT. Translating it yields CASSLEVRADTGELFF.

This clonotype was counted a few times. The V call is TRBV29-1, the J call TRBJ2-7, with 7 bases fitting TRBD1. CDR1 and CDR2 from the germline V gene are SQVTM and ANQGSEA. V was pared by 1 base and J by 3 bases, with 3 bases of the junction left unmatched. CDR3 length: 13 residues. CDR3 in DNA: TGCAGCGTTGAAGTGGGGACAGACTACGAGCAGTACTTC. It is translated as CSVEVGTDYEQYF.

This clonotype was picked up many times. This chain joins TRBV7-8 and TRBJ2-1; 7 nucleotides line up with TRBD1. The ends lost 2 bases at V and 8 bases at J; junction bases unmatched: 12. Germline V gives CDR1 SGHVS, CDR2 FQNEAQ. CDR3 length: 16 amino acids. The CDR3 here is CASSLNTGAGEYEQFF. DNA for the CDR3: TGTGCCAGCAGCTTAAACACAGGGGCCGGAGAGTATGAGCAGTTCTTC.

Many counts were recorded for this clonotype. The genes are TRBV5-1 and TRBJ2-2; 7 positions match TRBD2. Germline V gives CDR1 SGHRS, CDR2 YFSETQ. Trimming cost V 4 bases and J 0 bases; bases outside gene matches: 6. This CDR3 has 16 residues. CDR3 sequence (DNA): TGCGCCAGCAGCCAAACTAGCGCGTCGAACACCGGGGAGCTGTTTTTT. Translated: CASSQTSASNTGELFF.

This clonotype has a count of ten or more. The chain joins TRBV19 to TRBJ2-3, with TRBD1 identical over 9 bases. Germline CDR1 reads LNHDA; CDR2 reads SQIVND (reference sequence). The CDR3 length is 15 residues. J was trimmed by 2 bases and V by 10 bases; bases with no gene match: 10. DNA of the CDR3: TGTGCCACTACCCTCGGGGACAGGGTCACAGATACGCAGTATTTT. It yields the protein CATTLGDRVTDTQYF.

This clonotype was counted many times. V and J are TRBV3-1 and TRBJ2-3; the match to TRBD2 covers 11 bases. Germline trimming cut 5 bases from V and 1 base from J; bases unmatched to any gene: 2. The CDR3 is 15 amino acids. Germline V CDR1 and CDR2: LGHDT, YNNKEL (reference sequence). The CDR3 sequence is CASSSGLAGTDTQYF. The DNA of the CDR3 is TGTGCCAGCAGCTCGGGACTAGCGGGCACAGATACGCAGTATTTT.

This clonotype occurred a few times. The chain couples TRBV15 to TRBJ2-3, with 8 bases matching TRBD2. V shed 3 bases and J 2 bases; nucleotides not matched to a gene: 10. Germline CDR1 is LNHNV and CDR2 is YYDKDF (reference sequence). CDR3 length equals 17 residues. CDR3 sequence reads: CATSRKLGAGDTDTQYF. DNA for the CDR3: TGTGCCACCAGCAGGAAGCTCGGAGCGGGAGACACAGATACGCAGTATTTT.